This TCR beta chain is drawn from a study of cytomegalovirus exposure and HLA in healthy donors (dated by TCRdb to about 2017). For the study in its entirety: An earlier analysis of roughly 630 of the donors reported approximately 290 Gb of sequence data and some 100 million unique TCR beta sequences from about 179 million T cells. An early release covering roughly 600 HLA-typed donors comprised about 300 gigabases of sequencing data and 85 million to 100 million unique TCR sequences. The genetic ancestry cluster associated with self-reported Caucasian donors included 81% of the roughly 400 genotyped donors. The study aimed to test whether signatures of past pathogen exposure could be identified by cataloging public T cell receptors. Using immunosequencing, the study profiled T cell repertoires from about 620 subjects and related those repertoires to cytomegalovirus serostatus. In addition to the first cohort of roughly 700 subjects, a separate validation cohort of approximately 120 different subjects was used. To predict cytomegalovirus infection status, the study combined high-throughput TCR immunosequencing, statistical association of individual TCRs with disease status, and machine learning. In a later analysis, previously published TCR beta repertoires from several hundred donors were re-analyzed and high-resolution HLA genotyping was added so that TCR occurrence patterns could be studied. In the later analysis, no new phenotypic data were used to find candidate immune exposures; instead, reliance was placed on TCR beta sequences and their occurrence across donors. An earlier analysis of fewer than 700 of the donors applied high-throughput TCR beta sequencing to assess whether each TCR beta V gene segment acted as functional or pseudogenic. Donor age, sex, ethnicity and CMV serostatus were compiled alongside the repertoire data. A later genetic analysis used genome-wide SNP genotypes for about 60% of the roughly 700 donors, treating that subset as a discovery cohort. Every repertoire in the discovery cohort had been generated on one and the same sequencing platform. Both class I and class II loci were covered by HLA typing, at four-digit resolution. The number of typed donors differed by locus: about 620-640 for A, B, C, DRB1 and DQB1; roughly 510 for DQA1; approximately 600 for DPA1; and around 450 for DPB1. Roughly five DR-DQ haplotypes were treated as single units for association and clustering because of strong linkage in the cohort. Across about 380 genotyped donors of the cohort, an average of approximately 240,000 unique TCR beta nucleotide sequences per donor were sequenced, and roughly a sixth of those sequences were non-productive. Overall study results and their limits: A later genetic analysis associated a missense DCLRE1C variant with V-gene and J-gene trimming of TCR beta chains, and an independent cohort replicated the association. Correlated functional status among segregating V segments might be attributable to linkage disequilibrium, but an unknown experimental factor could not be ruled out. In a later analysis, TCR association rates were found to vary across HLA loci, with the most associated TCRs seen for DRB1 alleles and the fewest for HLA-C alleles. Most TCR sequences were seen in very few donors, while some public TCRs were found in many individuals. A further reported finding was that TCR beta sequences accurately predicted the HLA-A and HLA-B alleles for most subjects in the first cohort. The authors suggested that the approach could potentially be extended to other disease states and immunological phenotypes. Sequencing depth was assumed to be roughly uniform across donors in the presence/absence analyses, though that assumption may not hold. In a later analysis, over 15,000 TCR beta sequences were associated with specific HLA alleles at a false discovery rate of 0.05. Over 15 rarely observed V segments, including chromosome 9 orphons, were excluded from the earlier analysis of about 610 of the donors because counts were too low. Because HLA typing was missing for some donors at each locus, association tests included only the typed subset. In a later genetic analysis, fewer N-insertions in productive TCRs were reported among donors in an Asian-associated ancestry cluster than the approximately 630-donor mean. A cluster of highly shared sequence variants was judged likely to represent a technical artifact of the sequencing pipeline. The classifier was reported to diagnose cytomegalovirus status with high specificity and sensitivity in both the original cohort and the validation cohort. The study gave a list of 150 to 200 TCR beta chains associated with cytomegalovirus. In vitro tests confirmed that three of the cytomegalovirus-associated TCR beta chains recognize cytomegalovirus antigens. In an earlier analysis of approximately 590 of the donors, most TCR beta V segments appeared in productive rearrangements about 87% or about 30% of the time, broadly matching IMGT annotations. Because the 87-base-pair reads could not distinguish some IMGT-functional V segments, including TRBV6-2 and TRBV6-3, those segments were excluded. Most CMV-associated TCR beta chains appeared to be HLA-restricted in a later analysis, and the HLA associations seemed to be driven largely by CMV exposure. Compared with equally common non-associated chains, HLA-associated TCR beta chains in a later analysis were more clonally expanded and had lower generation probabilities. The cohort was sequenced for TCR beta chains only, and without alpha or paired-chain data the features that could be detected were limited. For the cohort, immune exposure information was limited to CMV serostatus. When HLA alleles, especially DR and DQ, strongly co-occurred, TCR associations were difficult to assign to individual alleles. Several of the top co-occurrence clusters appeared to be linked to parvovirus B19, influenza, CMV and Epstein-Barr virus, according to a later analysis.

Library method: the immunoSEQ multiplex PCR assay. The multiplex PCR relied on a mix of 60 forward primers for TCR Vbeta segments and 13 reverse primers for TCR Jbeta segments. A multiplex PCR assay on genomic DNA amplified the CDR3 region of rearranged TCR beta genes. Amplified TCR beta libraries were sequenced as 87-base-pair reads on the Illumina HiSeq System. The paper's processing steps were these. A later analysis tallied roughly 78 million unique TCR beta chains across the roughly 610 repertoires, and about 12 million of those chains were shared by two or more donors. A nearest-neighbor algorithm error-corrected the raw reads and collapsed the reads into unique sequences, merging closely related sequences to remove PCR and sequencing errors. To assign V, D and J gene segments, CDR3 sequences were aligned to IMGT reference sequences. For a sequence to be retained, a match of at least six nucleotides was required to both a V gene segment and a J gene segment. A rearrangement counted as productive if the CDR3 had no stop codons and remained in frame with V and J, and every other rearrangement counted as non-productive. Following IMGT convention, CDR3 was defined as the stretch from the second conserved V-encoded cysteine to the conserved J-encoded phenylalanine. In an earlier analysis of approximately 590 of the donors, sequences lacking an unambiguous match to a single V gene segment were excluded. An earlier analysis of several hundred of the donors classified V segments as functional when productive rearrangements were above 56.7% and as segregating when the standard deviation between donors was above 5%. To diagnose cytomegalovirus status from the catalog of TCR beta chain sequences, a statistical classification framework was built. V and J gene assignment, in a later analysis, came from comparing TCR nucleotide sequences with IMGT/GENE-DB human TR gene sequences. The TCRdist pipeline was used in a later analysis to assign CDR3 sequences and most-parsimonious VDJ recombination scenarios. In a later analysis, each TCR beta chain was defined by its CDR3 amino acid sequence together with its V-gene family, and reads lacking a unique V-gene family were excluded. In a later analysis, approximately 640 highly shared, low-generation-probability nucleotide sequences were removed to address suspected cross-contamination and a sequencing artifact. In a later analysis, a clonal expansion index was calculated for each public chain from normalized within-repertoire ranks of inferred template counts. A later analysis computed generation probabilities with a VDJ recombination model fitted to out-of-frame rearrangements, and checked the results against IGoR. Hypergeometric tests were used in a later analysis to score TCR-TCR, TCR-HLA and TCR-CMV co-occurrence, with a repertoire-size bias correction applied to the TCR pairs. A later analysis estimated false discovery rates by permuting HLA or CMV assignments 20 times. In a later analysis, co-occurring TCRs were grouped using DBSCAN, and TCRdist sequence similarity was added for clustering within HLA-allele-positive subsets. Repertoires with fewer than 30,000 or more than 120,000 public chains were left out of co-occurrence clustering, as were a handful of repertoires with anomalous nucleotide sharing. Here the immuneACCESS table is served through TCRdb, limited to in-frame sequences with V and J called. Missing clones are a known gap in these copies; in checked studies unresolved V genes cover under half, and the rest lacks a known reason. V and J calls and clone size are as listed in that table; D and trimming were resolved from the DNA. Within this sample are more than 150,000 clones, with just under 80% of them counted one time only. The ten biggest clones cover approximately 2% of the sample.

CDR1 and CDR2 (MNHNS, SASEGT) derive from the germline V gene. Its CDR3 holds 13 amino acids, cysteine through phenylalanine. Only CDR3 DNA remains: 39 bases, in frame from the first base. Trimming costs V 3 bases and J 3 bases, and their ends lie 6 bases apart. This clone was detected only a few times. What this receptor recognizes is not known. No quality values exist for individual bases; no much larger clone is one base distant. The cohort was made up of about 670 healthy bone marrow donors. At the time of sampling, all cohort members were nominally healthy, though unrecorded immune exposures were likely present. The donor was CMV seronegative and belonged to the group of more than 300 seronegative cohort members. A peripheral blood sample was collected from each donor, and TCR beta sequencing was performed on peripheral blood mononuclear cells. Genomic DNA extraction from the blood cell samples was performed with the Qiagen DNeasy Blood Extraction Kit.

The sequencing input was PBMCs. The chain is encoded by TRBV6-1 joined to TRBJ1-5; the D gene assignment is ambiguous. This TCR was sampled from a woman in her twenties or thirties in good health and CMV-seronegative. The DNA is TGTGCCAGCAGTGACACATCCAATCAGCCCCAGCATTTT. This sequence encodes CASSDTSNQPQHF.